The entry below gives a single T cell receptor beta chain sequence along with its context. Its cognate antigen is unknown. Between the trimmed V and J ends, which lost 3 bases and 4 bases, there was a span of 16 bases. Germline-derived CDR1 and CDR2 are SGHTA and FQGTGA. The CDR3 runs 16 residues. The data were obtained in a study of cytotoxic CD8 clonotypes in ibrutinib-treated CLL. Study-wide results and limits: Sustained-remission and progressing patients were not sampled at matched times. The study found clonality rose at ibrutinib response, then fell toward baseline at progression. Stable or contracted on treatment, public clonotypes were also uncommon.

Produced via immunoSEQ multiplex PCR; TCRdb's table is partial and in-frame only. The sample lists 130,000 to 150,000 clones; around 80% were seen once. The sample was PBMCs, taken after 12 months of ibrutinib treatment. The chain has TRBV7-3 and TRBJ2-1; D unclear. This TCR was recovered from a human donor with chronic lymphocytic leukemia. The CDR3 region is CASSFAARPPYNEQFF. The DNA of the CDR3 is TGTGCCAGCAGCTTTGCTGCTAGACCGCCATACAATGAGCAGTTCTTC.